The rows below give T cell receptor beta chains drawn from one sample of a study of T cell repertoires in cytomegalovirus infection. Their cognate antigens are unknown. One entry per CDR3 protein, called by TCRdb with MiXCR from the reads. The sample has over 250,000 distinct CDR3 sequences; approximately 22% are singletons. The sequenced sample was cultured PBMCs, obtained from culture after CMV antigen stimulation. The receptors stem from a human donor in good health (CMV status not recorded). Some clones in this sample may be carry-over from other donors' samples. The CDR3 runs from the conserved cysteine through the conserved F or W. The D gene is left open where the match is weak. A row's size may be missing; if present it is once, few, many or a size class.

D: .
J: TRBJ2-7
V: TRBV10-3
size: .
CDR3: CAISDSSYEQYF
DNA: TGTGCCATCAGTGACTCCTCCTACGAGCAGTACTTC

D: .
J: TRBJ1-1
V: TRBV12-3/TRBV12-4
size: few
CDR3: CASGSGTQNTEAFF
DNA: TGTGCCAGCGGCTCCGGGACACAGAACACTGAAGCTTTCTTT

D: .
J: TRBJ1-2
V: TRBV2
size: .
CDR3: CASSEGQYGYTF
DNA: TGTGCCAGCAGTGAAGGGCAGTATGGCTACACCTTC

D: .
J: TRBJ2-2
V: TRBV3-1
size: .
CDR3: CASSPRGRFGTGELFF
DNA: TGTGCCAGCAGCCCCCGGGGAAGGTTCGGAACCGGGGAGCTGTTTTTT

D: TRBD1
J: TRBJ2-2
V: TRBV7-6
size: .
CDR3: CASSPRDRVPTGELFF
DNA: TGTGCCAGCAGCCCACGCGACAGGGTCCCCACCGGGGAGCTGTTTTTT

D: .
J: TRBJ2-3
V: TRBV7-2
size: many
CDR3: CASSLRSAITSTDTQYF
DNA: TGTGCCAGCAGCTTAAGGTCAGCGATTACTAGCACAGATACGCAGTATTTT

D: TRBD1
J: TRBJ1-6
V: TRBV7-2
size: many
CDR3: CASSPRQGYNSPLHF
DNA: TGTGCCAGCAGCCCCAGACAGGGGTATAATTCACCCCTCCACTTT

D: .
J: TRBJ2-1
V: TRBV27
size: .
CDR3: CASSFYGDNEQFF
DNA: TGTGCCAGCAGTTTCTACGGGGACAATGAGCAGTTCTTC

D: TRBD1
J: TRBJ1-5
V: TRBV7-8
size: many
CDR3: CASSWAKGTDGQPQHF
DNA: TGTGCCAGCAGCTGGGCCAAAGGGACAGACGGTCAGCCCCAGCATTTT

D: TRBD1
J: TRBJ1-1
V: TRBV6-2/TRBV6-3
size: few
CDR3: CASSSAQGFGAEAFF
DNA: TGTGCCAGCAGCTCTGCACAGGGGTTCGGCGCTGAAGCTTTCTTT

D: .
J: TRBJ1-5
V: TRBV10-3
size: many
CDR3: CAIRAAQGGNQPQHF
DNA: TGTGCCATCAGAGCGGCACAGGGAGGGAATCAGCCCCAGCATTTT

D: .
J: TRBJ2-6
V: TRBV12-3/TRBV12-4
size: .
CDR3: CASSRGHSGANVLTF
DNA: TGTGCCAGCAGTCGGGGTCACTCTGGGGCCAACGTCCTGACTTTC

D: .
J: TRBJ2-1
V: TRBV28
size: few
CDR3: CASSLTFRNEQFF
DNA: TGTGCCAGCAGTTTGACGTTCCGCAATGAGCAGTTCTTC

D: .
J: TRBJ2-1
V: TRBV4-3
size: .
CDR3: CASSQEGGESYNEQFF
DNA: TGCGCCAGCAGCCAAGAGGGGGGTGAGTCCTACAATGAGCAGTTCTTC

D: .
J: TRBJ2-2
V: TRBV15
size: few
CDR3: CATSRAGTSNTGELFF
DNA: TGTGCCACCAGCAGGGCCGGGACTTCGAACACCGGGGAGCTGTTTTTT

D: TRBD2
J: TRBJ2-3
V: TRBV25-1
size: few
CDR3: CASSDGGGTDTQYF
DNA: TGTGCCAGCAGTGATGGGGGGGGGACAGATACGCAGTATTTT

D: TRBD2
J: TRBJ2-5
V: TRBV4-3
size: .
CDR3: CASSQDRRSGIGIETQYF
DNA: TGCGCCAGCAGCCAAGATCGACGTAGCGGGATTGGGATTGAGACCCAGTACTTC

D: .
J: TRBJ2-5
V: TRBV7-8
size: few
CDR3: CASRKSGTGQETQYF
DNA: TGTGCCAGCAGGAAATCCGGGACTGGTCAAGAGACCCAGTACTTC

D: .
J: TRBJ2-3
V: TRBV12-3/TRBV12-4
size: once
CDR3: CASNPSWDTQYF
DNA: TGTGCCAGCAACCCCTCCTGGGATACGCAGTATTTT

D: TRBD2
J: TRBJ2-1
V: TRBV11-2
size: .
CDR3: CASSLGLAGGAYNEQFF
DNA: TGTGCCAGCAGCTTGGGACTAGCGGGAGGCGCCTACAATGAGCAGTTCTTC

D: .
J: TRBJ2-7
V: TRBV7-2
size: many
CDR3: CASSLEYEQYF
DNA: TGTGCCAGCAGCTTAGAGTACGAGCAGTACTTC

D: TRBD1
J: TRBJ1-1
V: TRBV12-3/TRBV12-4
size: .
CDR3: CASGRTGGTAEAFF
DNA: TGTGCCAGCGGTAGGACAGGGGGAACTGCTGAAGCTTTCTTT

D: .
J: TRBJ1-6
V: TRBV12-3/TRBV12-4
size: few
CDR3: CASSLRRPNNSPLHF
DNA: TGTGCCAGCAGTTTACGACGCCCGAATAATTCACCCCTCCACTTT

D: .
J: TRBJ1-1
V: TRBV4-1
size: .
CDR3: CASSQDQTLNTEAFF
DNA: TGCGCCAGCAGCCAAGACCAAACATTGAACACTGAAGCTTTCTTT

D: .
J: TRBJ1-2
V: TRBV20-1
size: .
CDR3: CSLWADGYTF
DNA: TGCAGTCTTTGGGCGGATGGCTACACCTTC

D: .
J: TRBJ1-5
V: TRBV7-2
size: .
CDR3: CASSPGQWNQPQHF
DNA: TGTGCCAGCAGCCCGGGGCAGTGGAATCAGCCCCAGCATTTT

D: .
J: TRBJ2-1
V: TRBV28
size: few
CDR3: CASSLIGGTYNEQFF
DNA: TGTGCCAGCAGTTTAATTGGAGGCACATACAATGAGCAGTTCTTC

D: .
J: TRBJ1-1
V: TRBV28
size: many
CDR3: CASSYEGPETEAFF
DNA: TGTGCCAGCAGTTATGAGGGTCCGGAAACTGAAGCTTTCTTT

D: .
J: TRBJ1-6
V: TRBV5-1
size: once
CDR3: CASSLVTGYNSPLHF
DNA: TGCGCCAGCAGCTTGGTCACAGGCTATAATTCACCCCTCCACTTT

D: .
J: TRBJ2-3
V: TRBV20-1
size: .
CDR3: CSAPRRADTQYF
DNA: TGCAGTGCCCCCCGGCGGGCAGATACGCAGTATTTT

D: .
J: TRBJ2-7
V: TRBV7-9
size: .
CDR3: CASSSRGSYEQYF
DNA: TGTGCCAGCAGCTCTAGGGGGTCCTACGAGCAGTACTTC

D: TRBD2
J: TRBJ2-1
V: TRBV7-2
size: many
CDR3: CASSLQPSGTSGEQFF
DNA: TGTGCCAGCAGCCTACAGCCCTCCGGGACTAGCGGAGAGCAGTTCTTC

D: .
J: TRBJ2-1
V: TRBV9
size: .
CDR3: CASSVEEAEQFF
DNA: TGTGCCAGCAGCGTAGAGGAGGCAGAGCAGTTCTTC